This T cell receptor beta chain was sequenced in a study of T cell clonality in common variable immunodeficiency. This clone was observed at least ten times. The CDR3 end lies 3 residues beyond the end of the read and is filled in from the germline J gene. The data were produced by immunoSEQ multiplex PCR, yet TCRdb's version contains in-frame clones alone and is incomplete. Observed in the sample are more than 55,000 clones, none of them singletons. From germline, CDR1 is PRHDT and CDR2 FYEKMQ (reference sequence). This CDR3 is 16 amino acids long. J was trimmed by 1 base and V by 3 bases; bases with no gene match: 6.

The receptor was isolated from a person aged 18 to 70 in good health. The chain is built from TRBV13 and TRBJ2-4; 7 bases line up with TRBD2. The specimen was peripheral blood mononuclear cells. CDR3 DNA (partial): TGTGCCAGCAGCTTGGTGCGGGGGATTGCCAAAAACATT. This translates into CASSLVRGIAKNI. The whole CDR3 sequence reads CASSLVRGIAKNIQYF.